Reported below is one TCR beta chain. Its antigen remains unknown. Sequenced material consisted of expressed TCRB transcripts (all of the isolated RNA was reverse transcribed). TCRdb's table, derived via immunoSEQ multiplex PCR, lists solely in-frame clones and lacks some. The sample includes tens of thousands of clones, roughly half of them seen just once. This sample stems from a study of beta chain features in type 1 diabetes. General study points: Moderately but significantly shorter TCRB CDR3s were found in Type 1 diabetes patients in all four CD4+ subsets.

Trimming took 5 bases from V and 5 from J, leaving 15 bases between them. CDR1 is KGHSH and CDR2 is LQKENI in the germline V gene. The CDR3 is 15 residues long. Cell sorting via CD45RO/CCR7/CD25/CD127/CD95/CD27 was performed to obtain CD4+ naive, central memory, regulatory and stem cell-like memory cells. This TCR came from a woman aged 40 to 50 with type 1 diabetes. The chain has TRBV18 and TRBJ2-2; possibly TRBD1 for D (5 bases). The specimen was Tregs from blood. The CDR3 here is CASSFVEQGTGELFF. In DNA, the CDR3 is TGTGCCAGCTCATTCGTCGAGCAGGGTACCGGGGAGCTGTTTTTT.